Each of the 27 T cell receptor beta chains below was sequenced from the same sample in a study of blood T cell repertoires in COVID-19. The table came from immunoSEQ multiplex PCR; TCRdb's copy has only in-frame clones and leaves some out. Of about 210,000 clones in the sample, 84% are singletons; the top ten hold 9.7%. The sample comprised peripheral blood. These receptors were collected from a man in his forties or fifties with active or convalescent COVID-19.

This sequence joins TRBV5-5 and TRBJ2-4; 10 bases align to TRBD2. Looked up from germline, CDR1 is SGHKS and CDR2 is YYEKEE (reference sequence). V lost 1 base to trimming and J lost 0 bases; unmatched junction nucleotides: 10. The CDR3 has 19 amino acids. CDR3 nucleotide sequence: TGTGCCAGCAGCTTGACCGGGACTAGCGTCGTCATAGCCAAAAACATTCAGTACTTC. This translates into CASSLTGTSVVIAKNIQYF. Based on the CDR3 plus reference TRBV5-5 and TRBJ2-4, the full variable domain is DAGVTQSPTHLIKTRGQQVTLRCSPISGHKSVSWYQQVLGQGPQFIFQYYEKEERGRGNFPDRFSARQFPNYSSELNVNALLLGDSALYLCASSLTGTSVVIAKNIQYFGAGTRLSVL.

The J gene is TRBJ1-5, the V gene TRBV28; possible D gene TRBD1, 6 bases. The V end was cut by 5 bases, the J end by 7 bases, with 15 bases between. CDR1 MDHEN and CDR2 SYDVKM come from the germline V gene. This CDR3 spans 14 amino acids. The CDR3 reads CASSLDSGGQPQHF. CDR3 DNA: TGTGCCAGCAGTCTGGACAGTGGGGGACAGCCCCAGCATTTT.

This clone was seen a single time. This chain uses TRBV10-3 with TRBJ2-5, with 7 bases that match TRBD2. V shed 4 bases, J shed 7 bases, and the junction held 0 bases outside the gene matches. The CDR3 covers 11 residues. Germline V gene sequence: CDR1 ENHRY, CDR2 SYGVKD. The CDR3 spells CAISGGGTQYF. CDR3 bases: TGTGCCATCAGTGGGGGGGGGACCCAGTACTTC.

The genes are TRBV2 and TRBJ2-1; 7 bases agree with TRBD2. The CDR3 contains 18 residues. Trimming took 3 bases from V and 6 from J; bases not matched to a gene: 17. CDR1 is SNHLY and CDR2 is FYNNEI in the germline V gene. The CDR3 loop reads CASSDWQLLAAAFNEQFF. CDR3 DNA: TGTGCCAGCAGTGACTGGCAGCTCCTAGCGGCGGCCTTCAATGAGCAGTTCTTC.

This clone is a singleton in its sample. The V and J genes are TRBV23-1 and TRBJ1-5; D is possibly TRBD1 (5 bases). TRBV23-1 is labeled an ORF, and its function is uncertain. Trimming took off 3 bases at V and 0 bases at J, with 24 bases between the two ends. The CDR3 contains 20 residues. The CDR3 nucleotides read TGCGCCAGCAGTCATTCCCAACCCAGGGTAACGCTGTGTAGCAATCAGCCCCAGCATTTT. As protein: CASSHSQPRVTLCSNQPQHF.

V and J are TRBV10-3 and TRBJ2-2; 13 bases match TRBD2. The CDR3 length is 15 residues. V shed 10 bases and J 7 bases; nucleotides not matched to a gene: 9. The germline V gene has CDR1 ENHRY and CDR2 SYGVKD. DNA for the CDR3: TGTGCCACCTGGACTAGCGGGGGCAGAGACGGGGAGCTGTTTTTT. Its protein product is CATWTSGGRDGELFF.

The V gene is TRBV5-5, the J gene TRBJ2-3; 11 bases map to TRBD2. Trimming took 1 base from V and 2 from J; bases not matched to a gene: 9. Germline lookup yields CDR1 SGHKS and CDR2 YYEKEE (reference sequence). The CDR3 has 18 amino acids. The CDR3 coding sequence is TGTGCCAGCAGCTTGTTTCAGGTAGCGGGGGGGACCACAGATACGCAGTATTTT. Its translation: CASSLFQVAGGTTDTQYF.

The V call is TRBV27, the J call TRBJ2-3, with a possible D match to TRBD1 (5 bases). Between the trimmed V and J ends, which lost 5 bases and 1 base, there was a span of 10 bases. There are 14 residues in the CDR3. Germline V gene data show CDR1 as MNHEY and CDR2 as SMNVEV (reference sequence). The CDR3 region is CASSPTGRTDTQYF. CDR3 DNA sequence: TGTGCCAGCAGTCCAACAGGACGCACAGATACGCAGTATTTT.

The rearrangement uses TRBV6-5 and TRBJ1-2; D is possibly TRBD1 (5 bases). The CDR3 totals 13 residues. From germline, CDR1 is MNHEY and CDR2 SVGAGI. Trimming cost V 5 bases and J 4 bases, with 11 bases left between them. This chain's CDR3 is CASSPRGPYGYTF. DNA for the CDR3: TGTGCCAGCAGTCCGCGGGGACCCTATGGCTACACCTTC.

This rearrangement joins TRBV2 to TRBJ2-5; 7 bases match TRBD2. CDR1 is SNHLY and CDR2 is FYNNEI in the germline V gene. V lost 4 bases to trimming and J lost 1 base; unmatched junction nucleotides: 6. The CDR3 sequence is 15 residues long. CDR3 nucleotide sequence: TGTGCCAGCAGTGCGGCTAGCGGAGTCCAAGAGACCCAGTACTTC. Amino acids: CASSAASGVQETQYF.

The rearrangement joins TRBV7-2 to TRBJ2-7, with 7 nucleotides matching TRBD1. Germline trimming cut 5 bases from V and 3 bases from J; bases unmatched to any gene: 4. Germline values: CDR1 SGHTA, CDR2 FQGNSA. This CDR3 is 13 amino acids long. The CDR3 loop reads CASSDGTVYEQYF. Here the CDR3 DNA reads TGTGCCAGCAGCGACGGGACAGTCTACGAGCAGTACTTC.

The rearrangement joins TRBV7-6 to TRBJ1-1; 7 positions agree with TRBD1. Germline lookup yields CDR1 SGHVS and CDR2 FNYEAQ. The V and J ends lost 1 base and 3 bases, in that order; junction bases with no gene match: 8. This CDR3 is built from 16 residues. Here the CDR3 reads CASSLEGGRGHTEAFF. CDR3 bases: TGTGCCAGCAGCTTAGAAGGGGGTAGGGGGCACACTGAAGCTTTCTTT. Variable domain in full (rest from reference TRBV7-6 and TRBJ1-1): GAGVSQSPRYKVTKRGQDVALRCDPISGHVSLYWYRQALGQGPEFLTYFNYEAQQDKSGLPNDRFSAERPEGSISTLTIQRTEQRDSAMYRCASSLEGGRGHTEAFFGQGTRLTVV.

This chain uses TRBV30 with TRBJ2-3, with 9 nucleotides matching TRBD2. This CDR3 has 17 residues. Trimming at V came to 1 base and at J to 0 bases, leaving 8 bases not matched to a gene. CDR1 is GTSNPN, CDR2 SVGIG, per germline (reference sequence). CDR3 in amino acids: CAWSGVASGISTDTQYF. In nucleotides, the CDR3 is TGTGCCTGGAGTGGAGTGGCTAGCGGGATTAGCACAGATACGCAGTATTTT.

This clone appeared many times. The rearrangement joins TRBV28 to TRBJ1-2; D might be TRBD1 (5 bases). V lost 6 bases to trimming and J lost 4 bases, with 12 bases between them. The CDR3 has 13 amino acids. CDR1 and CDR2 from the germline V gene are MDHEN and SYDVKM. CDR3 protein: CASSFTGTYGYTF. CDR3 bases: TGTGCCAGCAGCTTTACAGGAACCTATGGCTACACCTTC.

The chain employs TRBV24-1 and TRBJ2-4; TRBD1 is a possible D gene (5 bases). Germline assignment: CDR1 KGHDR and CDR2 SFDVKD. Deletions cut 6 bases from V and 5 bases from J, with 10 bases between. This CDR3 is 13 amino acids long. CDR3 in DNA: TGTGCCACCAGTCAGGGTCCCCAAAACATTCAGTACTTC. Translation gives CATSQGPQNIQYF.

V is TRBV10-2 and J is TRBJ1-2; D gene ambiguous. This CDR3 region has 12 residues. CDR1 is WSHSY, CDR2 SAAADI, per germline. V lost 6 bases and J lost 1, with 6 bases in between. The CDR3 DNA reads as TGCGCCAGCAGCTTCAGTAACTATGGCTACACCTTC. It codes for CASSFSNYGYTF.

A few counts support this clone. CDR3 sequence reads: CASLAGVNTEAFF. In DNA, the CDR3 is TGTGCCAGCCTAGCAGGGGTGAACACTGAAGCTTTCTTT. The chain links TRBV18 to TRBJ1-1; D possibly corresponds to TRBD1 (6 bases). Trimming took off 8 bases at V and 0 bases at J, with 10 bases between the two ends. CDR1 and CDR2 (germline): KGHSH, LQKENI. The CDR3 has 13 residues.

CDR3 amino acids: CASSPEELVLYEQFF. In DNA form, the CDR3 reads TGTGCCAGCAGTCCCGAGGAACTAGTTCTATATGAGCAGTTCTTC. The chain joins TRBV27 to TRBJ2-1; a weak D match, TRBD2 (5 bases). Between the trimmed V and J ends, which lost 5 bases and 8 bases, there was a span of 19 bases. Germline CDR1 and CDR2: MNHEY and SMNVEV (reference sequence). CDR3 size: 15 residues.

The count of this clone is one. The V and J genes are TRBV5-1 and TRBJ1-5; 12 bases match TRBD1. From germline, CDR1 is SGHRS and CDR2 YFSETQ. This CDR3 contains 15 residues. J was trimmed by 5 bases and V by 3 bases; bases with no gene match: 3. The CDR3 sequence: CASSSGTGGYQPQHF. CDR3 DNA: TGCGCCAGCAGCTCTGGGACAGGGGGCTATCAGCCCCAGCATTTT.

The chain employs TRBV29-1 and TRBJ2-3, with TRBD2 matching over 7 bases. V lost 5 bases to trimming and J lost 6 bases; unmatched junction nucleotides: 11. This CDR3 comprises 14 residues. Germline CDR1 is SQVTM and CDR2 is ANQGSEA. Here the CDR3 reads CSVIRLADLDTQYF. The CDR3 nucleotides read TGCAGCGTTATCCGACTAGCCGATTTGGATACGCAGTATTTT.

The V call is TRBV12-3 or TRBV12-4, the J call TRBJ1-4; no definite D call. This CDR3 contains 10 residues. V gave up 8 bases and J gave up 6 bases, with 4 bases separating them. CDR3 sequence: CASADEKLFF. Here the CDR3 DNA reads TGTGCCAGCGCAGATGAAAAACTGTTTTTT.

V gene TRBV7-2 combines with J gene TRBJ2-2, with TRBD2 matching over 8 bases. The V gene's germline CDR1 is SGHTA and CDR2 FQGNSA. Losses at the gene ends were 1 base for V and 5 bases for J; bases not matched to a gene: 6. CDR3 size: 16 residues. The CDR3 region is CASSLVASGWTGELFF. The CDR3 DNA follows: TGTGCCAGCAGCTTAGTTGCTAGCGGGTGGACCGGGGAGCTGTTTTTT.

This clone was recorded once. This CDR3 reads CASSLMALTPGGYTF. In DNA, the CDR3 is TGTGCCAGCAGCTTAATGGCGCTGACCCCGGGAGGCTACACCTTC. This chain links TRBV7-2 with TRBJ1-2; D call uncertain. The germline V gene has CDR1 SGHTA and CDR2 FQGNSA. The V and J ends lost 2 bases and 8 bases respectively, with 18 bases between them. The CDR3 sequence is 15 residues long.

This chain uses TRBV4-1 with TRBJ1-5; D gene unclear. The CDR3 has 17 amino acids. Germline lookup yields CDR1 MGHRA and CDR2 YSYEKL. V lost 1 base, J lost 0 bases, and 13 bases lay in between. The CDR3 sequence: CASSQVVVPYSNQPQHF. The CDR3 DNA is TGCGCCAGCAGCCAAGTGGTGGTTCCCTATAGCAATCAGCCCCAGCATTTT.

This chain links TRBV5-1 with TRBJ2-5; 11 bases agree with TRBD2. The V gene end was trimmed by 0 bases and the J gene end by 2 bases; junction bases not matched to a gene: 12. Looked up from germline, CDR1 is SGHRS and CDR2 is YFSETQ. The CDR3 covers 19 residues. CDR3 sequence: CASSLALAGGSPPQETQYF. In nucleotides, the CDR3 is TGCGCCAGCAGCTTGGCCCTAGCGGGGGGATCTCCCCCTCAAGAGACCCAGTACTTC.

The chain combines TRBV6-5 with TRBJ2-7, with 15 bases aligning to TRBD2. Trimming removed 6 bases from V and 3 bases from J; junction bases left unmatched: 3. Per the germline V gene, CDR1 is MNHEY and CDR2 is SVGAGI. The length of the CDR3 is 15 residues. CDR3 amino acids: CASRRGLAGGYEQYF. In DNA form, the CDR3 reads TGTGCCAGCAGAAGGGGACTAGCGGGGGGCTACGAGCAGTACTTC.

The genes are TRBV6-4 and TRBJ2-1; 8 nucleotides agree with TRBD2. The CDR3 is made up of 15 amino acids. Trimming cost V 4 bases and J 11 bases; bases outside gene matches: 13. The V gene's germline CDR1 is MRHNA and CDR2 SNTAGT. The CDR3 reads CASSASVSGGFQQFF. For the CDR3, the DNA is TGTGCCAGCAGTGCCAGTGTGAGCGGGGGTTTCCAGCAGTTCTTC.